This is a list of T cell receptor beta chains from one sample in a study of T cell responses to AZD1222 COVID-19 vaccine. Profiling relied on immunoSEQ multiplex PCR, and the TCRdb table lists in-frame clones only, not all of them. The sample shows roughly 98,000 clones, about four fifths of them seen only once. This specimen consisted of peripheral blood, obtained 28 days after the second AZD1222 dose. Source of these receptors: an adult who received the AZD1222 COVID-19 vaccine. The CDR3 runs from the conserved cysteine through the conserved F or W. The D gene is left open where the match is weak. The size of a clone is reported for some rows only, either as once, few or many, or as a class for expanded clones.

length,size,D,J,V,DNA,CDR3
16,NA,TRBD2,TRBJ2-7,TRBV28,TGTGCCAGCAGCCCGGGGGGGGGCTGGAGCTCCTACGAGCAGTACTTC,CASSPGGGWSSYEQYF
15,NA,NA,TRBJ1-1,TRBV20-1,TGCAGTGCTAGTACCCCGGCGCGGAGGAACACTGAAGCTTTCTTT,CSASTPARRNTEAFF
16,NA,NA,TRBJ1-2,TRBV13,TGTGCCAGCAGCTTAGGGCGGGGGGACCCAAACTATGGCTACACCTTC,CASSLGRGDPNYGYTF
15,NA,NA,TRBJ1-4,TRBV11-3,TGTGCCAGCAGCTTACTCTTCGGCAGGGTTGAAAAACTGTTTTTT,CASSLLFGRVEKLFF
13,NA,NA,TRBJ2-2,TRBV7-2,TGTGCCAGCAACGGGGGGAACACCGGGGAGCTGTTTTTT,CASNGGNTGELFF
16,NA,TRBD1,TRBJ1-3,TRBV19,TGTGCCAGTACGGATCGGGACACAGGGGCTGGAAACACCATATATTTT,CASTDRDTGAGNTIYF
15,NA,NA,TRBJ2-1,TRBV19,TGTGCCAGTAGTACCGCTTTGGGGAGCTACAATGAGCAGTTCTTC,CASSTALGSYNEQFF
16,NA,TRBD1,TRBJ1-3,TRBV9,TGTGCCAGCAGCGTAACAGGGGCCTTCTCTGGAAACACCATATATTTT,CASSVTGAFSGNTIYF
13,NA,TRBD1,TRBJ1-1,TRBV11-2,TGTGCCAGCAGCTTAGAACGGACAGGGAAAGCTTTCTTT,CASSLERTGKAFF
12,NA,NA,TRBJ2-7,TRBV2,TGTGCCAGCAGTGGGGACACCTACGAGCAGTACTTC,CASSGDTYEQYF
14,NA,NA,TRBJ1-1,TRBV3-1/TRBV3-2,TGTGCCAGCAGCCAAGTAGGGGTGAACACTGAAGCTTTCTTT,CASSQVGVNTEAFF
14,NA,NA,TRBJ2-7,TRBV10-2,TGCGCCAGCAGCGCCCGGGGCAGTAGGTACGAGCAGTACTTC,CASSARGSRYEQYF
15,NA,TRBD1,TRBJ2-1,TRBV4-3,TGCGCCAGCAGCCAAGTGGACAGGGGGGCCAATGAGCAGTTCTTC,CASSQVDRGANEQFF
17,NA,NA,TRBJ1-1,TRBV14,TGTGCCAGCAGCCAAGAGCTGATGGGTGGCGTGTACACTGAAGCTTTCTTT,CASSQELMGGVYTEAFF
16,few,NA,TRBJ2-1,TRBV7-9,TGTGCCAGCAGCTTAAGGGTTCCGGGTCGGAACAATGAGCAGTTCTTC,CASSLRVPGRNNEQFF
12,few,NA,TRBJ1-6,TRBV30,TGTGCCTGGGCATCGGTCGGGAAACCCCTCCACTTT,CAWASVGKPLHF
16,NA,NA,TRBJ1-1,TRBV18,TGTGCCAGCTCACCTCGGTCCGGGGATAGGAACACTGAAGCTTTCTTT,CASSPRSGDRNTEAFF
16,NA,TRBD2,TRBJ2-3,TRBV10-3,TGTGCCATCAGTGGAACACTAGCGGCGGGCACAGATACGCAGTATTTT,CAISGTLAAGTDTQYF
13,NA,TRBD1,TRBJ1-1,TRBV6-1,TGTGCCAGCAGTGATCAGGGGGCCTGGGGAGCTTTCTTT,CASSDQGAWGAFF
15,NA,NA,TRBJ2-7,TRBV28,TGTGCCAGCAGTGAAGGGGCGGGCTTGGGCGACGAGCAGTACTTC,CASSEGAGLGDEQYF
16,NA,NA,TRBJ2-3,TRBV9,TGTGCCAGCAGCGTAGTCCAGGGTACGGTCGCAGATACGCAGTATTTT,CASSVVQGTVADTQYF
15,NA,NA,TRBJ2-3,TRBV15,TGTGCCACCAGCAGGGAGGTAGGAGGCACAGATACGCAGTATTTT,CATSREVGGTDTQYF
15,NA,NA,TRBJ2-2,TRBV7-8,TGTGCCAGCAGCCTCGGACAGATTAACACCGGGGAGCTGTTTTTT,CASSLGQINTGELFF
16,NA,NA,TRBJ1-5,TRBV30,TGTGCCTGGAGTTCTCGCGGGCCAGCTAGCAATCAGCCCCAGCATTTT,CAWSSRGPASNQPQHF
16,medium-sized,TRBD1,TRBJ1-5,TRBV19,TGTGCCAGTAGTCGTACGGGACAGGGGAAGGCTCAGCCCCAGCATTTT,CASSRTGQGKAQPQHF
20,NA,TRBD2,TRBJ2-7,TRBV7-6,TGTGCCAGCAGCTTAGAACCGGGACTAGCGGGACAGACTCTCCTCTACGAGCAGTACTTC,CASSLEPGLAGQTLLYEQYF
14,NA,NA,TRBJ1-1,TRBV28,TGTGCCAGCATTGTAGGTTGGGGGAGAACTGAAGCTTTCTTT,CASIVGWGRTEAFF
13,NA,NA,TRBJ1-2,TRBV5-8,TGTGCCAGCAGCTGGGCCCGACTTGATGGCTACACCTTC,CASSWARLDGYTF
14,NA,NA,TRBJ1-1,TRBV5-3,TGTGCCAGAAGCTTGGCAGGACAGAACACTGAAGCTTTCTTT,CARSLAGQNTEAFF
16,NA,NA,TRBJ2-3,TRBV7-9,TGTGCCAGCAGCTTAGCGACAGGGAGGAGAGGAGATACGCAGTATTTT,CASSLATGRRGDTQYF
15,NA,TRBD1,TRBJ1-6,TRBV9,TGTGCCAGCAGCGCGGCCACCGACAGGGGGTCACCCCTCCACTTT,CASSAATDRGSPLHF
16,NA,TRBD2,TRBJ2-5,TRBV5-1,TGCGCCAGCAGCCCGGGGACTAGCGGGGGCCGGGAGACCCAGTACTTC,CASSPGTSGGRETQYF
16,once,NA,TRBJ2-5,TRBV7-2,TGTGCCAGCAGCTTATACTCCGGGGGACCCCAGCCGACCCAGTACTTC,CASSLYSGGPQPTQYF
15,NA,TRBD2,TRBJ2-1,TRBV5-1,TGCGCCAGCAGCCCGTCTGGCGGGGGAAACAATGAGCAGTTCTTC,CASSPSGGGNNEQFF
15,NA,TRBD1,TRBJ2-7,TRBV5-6,TGTGCCAGCAGCCGAAGGGGGACAGGGGATTCCGAGCAGTACTTC,CASSRRGTGDSEQYF